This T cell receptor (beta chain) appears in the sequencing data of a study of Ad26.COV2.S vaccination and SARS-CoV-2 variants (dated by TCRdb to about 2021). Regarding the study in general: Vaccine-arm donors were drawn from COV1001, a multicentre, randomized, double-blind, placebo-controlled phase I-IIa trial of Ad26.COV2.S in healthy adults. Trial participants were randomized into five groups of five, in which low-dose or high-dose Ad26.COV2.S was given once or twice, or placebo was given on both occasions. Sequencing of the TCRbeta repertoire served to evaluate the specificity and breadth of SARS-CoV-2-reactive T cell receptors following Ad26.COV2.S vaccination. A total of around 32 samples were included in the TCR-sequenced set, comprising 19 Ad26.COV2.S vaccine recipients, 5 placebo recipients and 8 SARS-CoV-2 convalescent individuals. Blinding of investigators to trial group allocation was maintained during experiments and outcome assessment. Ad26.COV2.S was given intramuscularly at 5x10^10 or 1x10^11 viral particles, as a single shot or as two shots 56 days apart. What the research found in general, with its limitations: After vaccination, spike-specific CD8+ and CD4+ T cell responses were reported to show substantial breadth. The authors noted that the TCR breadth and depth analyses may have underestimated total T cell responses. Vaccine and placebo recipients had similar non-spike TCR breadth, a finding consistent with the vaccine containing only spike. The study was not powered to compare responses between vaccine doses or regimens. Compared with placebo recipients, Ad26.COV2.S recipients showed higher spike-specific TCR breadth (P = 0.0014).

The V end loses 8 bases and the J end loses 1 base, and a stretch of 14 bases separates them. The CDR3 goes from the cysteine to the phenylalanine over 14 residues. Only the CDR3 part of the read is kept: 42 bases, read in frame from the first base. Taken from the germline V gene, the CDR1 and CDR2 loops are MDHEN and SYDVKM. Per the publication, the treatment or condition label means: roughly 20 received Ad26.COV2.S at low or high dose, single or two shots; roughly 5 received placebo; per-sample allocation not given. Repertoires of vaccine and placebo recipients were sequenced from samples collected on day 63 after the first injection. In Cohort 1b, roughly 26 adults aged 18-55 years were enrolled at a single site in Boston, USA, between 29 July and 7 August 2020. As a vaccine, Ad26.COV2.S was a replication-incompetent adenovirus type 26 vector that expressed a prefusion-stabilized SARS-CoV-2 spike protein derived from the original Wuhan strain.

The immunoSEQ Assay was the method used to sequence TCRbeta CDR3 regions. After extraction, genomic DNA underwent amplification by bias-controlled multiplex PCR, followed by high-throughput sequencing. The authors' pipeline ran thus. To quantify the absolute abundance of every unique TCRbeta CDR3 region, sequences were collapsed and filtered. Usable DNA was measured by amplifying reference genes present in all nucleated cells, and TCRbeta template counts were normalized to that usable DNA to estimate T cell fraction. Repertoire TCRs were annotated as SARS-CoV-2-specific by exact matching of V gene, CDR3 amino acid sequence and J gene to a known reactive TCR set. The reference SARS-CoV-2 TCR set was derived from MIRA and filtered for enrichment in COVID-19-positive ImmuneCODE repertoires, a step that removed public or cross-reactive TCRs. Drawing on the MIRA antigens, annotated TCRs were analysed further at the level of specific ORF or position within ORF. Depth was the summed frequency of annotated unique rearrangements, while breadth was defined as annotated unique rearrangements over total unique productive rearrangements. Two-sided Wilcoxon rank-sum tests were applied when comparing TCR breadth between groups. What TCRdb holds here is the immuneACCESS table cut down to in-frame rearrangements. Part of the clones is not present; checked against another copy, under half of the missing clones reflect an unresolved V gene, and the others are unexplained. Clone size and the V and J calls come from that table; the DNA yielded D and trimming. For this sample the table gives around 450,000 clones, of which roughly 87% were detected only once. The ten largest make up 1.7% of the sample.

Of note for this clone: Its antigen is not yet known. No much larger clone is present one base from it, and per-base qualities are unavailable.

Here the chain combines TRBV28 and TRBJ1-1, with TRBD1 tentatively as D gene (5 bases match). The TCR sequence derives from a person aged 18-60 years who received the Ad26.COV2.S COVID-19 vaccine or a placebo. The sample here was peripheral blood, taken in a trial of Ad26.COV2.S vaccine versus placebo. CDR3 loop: CASFAPGENTEAFF. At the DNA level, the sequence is TGTGCCAGCTTTGCCCCGGGGGAGAACACTGAAGCTTTCTTT.